Presented here are 24 T cell receptor beta chains from one specimen sequenced in a study of shared clonotypes between healthy human individuals. Measured with immunoSEQ multiplex PCR; TCRdb has only the in-frame clones, and not every one. The sample carries a few million clones, approximately 92% recorded once. Sequencing input: naive CD4+ T cells sorted from blood. Subset noted: CD45RA+ positively selected. Every receptor here comes from a man younger than 35 in good health.

The chain combines TRBV4-2 with TRBJ1-6; 7 positions match TRBD1. The CDR3 extends over 17 amino acids. The germline gives CDR1 LGHNA, CDR2 YNFKEQ. V trimming: 3 bases; J trimming: 5 bases; junction bases outside the gene matches: 10. The CDR3 is CASSHSSGQMNNSPLHF. The CDR3 DNA reads as TGTGCCAGCAGCCACTCATCGGGACAGATGAATAATTCACCCCTCCACTTT.

V usage is TRBV14 and J usage is TRBJ1-6; perhaps TRBD1 as D (6 bases). CDR3 length equals 15 residues. Per the germline V gene, CDR1 is SGHDN and CDR2 is FVKESK. Trimming took off 3 bases at V and 5 bases at J, with 11 bases between the two ends. Here the CDR3 DNA reads TGTGCCAGCAGCCATCGGGGGGCGGATAATTCACCCCTCCACTTT. It encodes CASSHRGADNSPLHF.

The genes are TRBV7-2 and TRBJ2-2, with 15 positions matching TRBD2. This CDR3 has 16 amino acids. Germline CDR1 SGHTA, CDR2 FQGNSA. V lost 5 bases and J lost 5; bases outside the gene matches: 3. CDR3 nucleotide sequence: TGTGCCAGCAGCCAGGGACTAGCGGGGGGAACCGGGGAGCTGTTTTTT. Its translation: CASSQGLAGGTGELFF.

The chain links TRBV7-2 to TRBJ2-1, with TRBD2 matching 8 bases. CDR1 is SGHTA and CDR2 is FQGNSA in the germline V gene. The V gene end was trimmed by 2 bases and the J gene end by 10 bases; junction bases not matched to a gene: 10. This CDR3 comprises 15 residues. This chain's CDR3 is CASSLSQSSGFEQFF. In DNA, the CDR3 is TGTGCCAGCAGCTTAAGTCAGTCTAGCGGGTTCGAGCAGTTCTTC.

The chain employs TRBV27 and TRBJ2-7, with a weak D call TRBD2 (6 bases). The CDR3 consists of 15 residues. Between the trimmed V and J ends, which lost 5 bases and 3 bases, there was a span of 17 bases. Per the germline V gene, CDR1 is MNHEY and CDR2 is SMNVEV (reference sequence). The CDR3 DNA reads TGTGCCAGCAGTCGTGGGGCGGGGTTTTACTACGAGCAGTACTTC. Translated, it gives CASSRGAGFYYEQYF.

V gene TRBV4-3 combines with J gene TRBJ2-2; 9 nucleotides agree with TRBD1. The CDR3 is made up of 18 amino acids. The J segment lost 0 bases and the V segment lost 4 bases, leaving 9 bases of the junction unmatched. Germline CDR1 reads LGHNA; CDR2 reads YSLEER. CDR3 in DNA: TGCGCCAGCAGCCGGGAACCACAGGGGGCGTCGAACACCGGGGAGCTGTTTTTT. Translation gives CASSREPQGASNTGELFF.

The chain recombines TRBV19 with TRBJ2-6, with 8 bases lining up with TRBD1. This CDR3 comprises 16 residues. Trimming cost V 5 bases and J 4 bases; bases outside gene matches: 7. Germline V lookup: CDR1 LNHDA, CDR2 SQIVND (reference sequence). The CDR3 spells CASSPRQGKGANVLTF. The CDR3 nucleotides read TGTGCCAGTAGTCCCCGACAGGGGAAAGGGGCCAACGTCCTGACTTTC.

The rearrangement joins TRBV7-2 to TRBJ1-2; the match to TRBD1 covers 8 bases. This CDR3 has 13 amino acids. V lost 6 bases, J lost 4 bases, and 4 bases stayed unmatched. Germline CDR1 and CDR2: SGHTA and FQGNSA. This CDR3 is CASSRDRIYGYTF. Here the CDR3 DNA reads TGTGCCAGCAGTCGGGACAGGATCTATGGCTACACCTTC.

This clone was detected only once. This chain uses TRBV14 with TRBJ1-3, with D possibly being TRBD1 (5 bases). The CDR3 is 15 amino acids. The V gene's germline CDR1 is SGHDN and CDR2 FVKESK. The V and J ends lost 1 base and 0 bases respectively, with 7 bases between them. In DNA form, the CDR3 reads TGTGCCAGCAGCCAAGTGCAGGGCTCTGGAAACACCATATATTTT. This gives the protein CASSQVQGSGNTIYF.

This clone was seen only a few times. The rearrangement joins TRBV29-1 to TRBJ1-2, with D possibly being TRBD1 (6 bases). The CDR3 is 12 amino acids. Germline lookup yields CDR1 SQVTM and CDR2 ANQGSEA. V was clipped by 2 bases and J by 7 bases, with 11 bases between them. The CDR3 protein is CSVETGTAGYTF. The CDR3 coding sequence is TGCAGCGTTGAAACAGGGACTGCTGGCTACACCTTC. Drawing the rest from reference TRBV29-1 and TRBJ1-2, the complete variable domain is SAVISQKPSRDICQRGTSLTIQCQVDSQVTMMFWYRQQPGQSLTLIATANQGSEATYESGFVIDKFPISRPNLTFSTLTVSNMSPEDSSIYLCSVETGTAGYTFGSGTRLTVV.

The J gene is TRBJ2-4, the V gene TRBV6-6; 9 positions agree with TRBD2. The CDR3 has 14 amino acids. Unmatched junction bases numbered 4, after V lost 2 bases and J lost 8 bases. Germline-derived CDR1 and CDR2 are MNHNY and SVGAGI (reference sequence). The CDR3 DNA reads as TGTGCCAGCAGTTACCGCGGGAGGGGAGACATTCAGTACTTC. Residues: CASSYRGRGDIQYF.

V is TRBV19 and J is TRBJ2-4; 13 bases agree with TRBD2. CDR3 length equals 15 residues. Germline V gene lookup returns CDR1 LNHDA and CDR2 SQIVND (reference sequence). V shed 6 bases, J shed 7 bases, and the junction held 6 bases outside the gene matches. CDR3 protein: CASSRTSGGANIQYF. Here the CDR3 DNA reads TGTGCCAGTAGCCGTACTAGCGGGGGGGCGAACATTCAGTACTTC.

This clone was counted a few times. CDR3 loop: CATSRGLTNEKLFF. For the CDR3, the DNA is TGTGCCACCAGCAGAGGTTTGACTAATGAAAAACTGTTTTTT. V gene TRBV15 combines with J gene TRBJ1-4; D not resolved. There are 14 residues in the CDR3. V was clipped by 1 base and J by 2 bases, with 5 bases between them. CDR1 and CDR2 (germline): LNHNV, YYDKDF (reference sequence).

The chain links TRBV10-3 to TRBJ1-1; no reliable D call. Trimming removed 6 bases at V and 3 bases at J, with 23 bases between. The CDR3 totals 17 residues. Germline loops: CDR1 ENHRY, CDR2 SYGVKD. This CDR3 reads CAISGRGVGVGDTEAFF. The DNA for the CDR3 is TGTGCCATCAGCGGCCGCGGGGTTGGAGTCGGGGACACTGAAGCTTTCTTT.

V gene TRBV5-1 combines with J gene TRBJ2-5; 7 bases line up with TRBD1. Unmatched junction bases numbered 10, after V lost 3 bases and J lost 5 bases. Germline loops: CDR1 SGHRS, CDR2 YFSETQ. The CDR3 totals 15 residues. DNA for the CDR3: TGCGCCAGCAGCTCAGGGACAGTTGATTCGGAGACCCAGTACTTC. This codes for CASSSGTVDSETQYF. The full variable domain, its missing parts supplied by reference TRBV5-1 and TRBJ2-5, is KAGVTQTPRYLIKTRGQQVTLSCSPISGHRSVSWYQQTPGQGLQFLFEYFSETQRNKGNFPGRFSGRQFSNSRSEMNVSTLELGDSALYLCASSSGTVDSETQYFGPGTRLLVL.

This chain connects TRBV6-5 to TRBJ2-7; D call uncertain. From germline, CDR1 is MNHEY and CDR2 SVGAGI. The CDR3 is 11 amino acids. V was clipped by 6 bases and J by 5 bases, with 8 bases between them. The DNA for the CDR3 is TGTGCCAGCAGCCACAGCGACGAGCAGTACTTC. It is translated as CASSHSDEQYF.

The rearrangement uses TRBV7-2 and TRBJ2-7, with 11 bases fitting TRBD2. CDR3 length: 18 amino acids. CDR1 is SGHTA and CDR2 is FQGNSA in the germline V gene. V lost 1 base to trimming and J lost 0 bases; unmatched junction nucleotides: 8. The CDR3 loop is CASSLVTSSGRFSYEQYF. CDR3 DNA sequence: TGTGCCAGCAGCTTAGTCACGTCTAGCGGGAGGTTCTCCTACGAGCAGTACTTC.

The chain employs TRBV10-3 and TRBJ2-3, with D tentatively TRBD1 or TRBD2 (5 bases each). Trimming took off 3 bases at V and 4 bases at J, with 8 bases between the two ends. The CDR3 spans 13 residues. Germline-derived CDR1 and CDR2 are ENHRY and SYGVKD. The CDR3 DNA is TGTGCCATCAGTGATATGGGGGCAGATACGCAGTATTTT. It encodes CAISDMGADTQYF.

The chain couples TRBV6-1 to TRBJ1-1, with D tentatively TRBD1 (6 bases). Germline V CDR1 and CDR2: MNHNS, SASEGT. This CDR3 is built from 16 residues. The ends were cut back, 4 bases at V and 1 base at J, with 16 bases in the middle. The CDR3 DNA follows: TGTGCCAGCAGTGGGACAGACCCTGGCAGGAACACTGAAGCTTTCTTT. Translated: CASSGTDPGRNTEAFF.

The chain uses TRBV11-2 and TRBJ1-4; the match to TRBD1 covers 8 bases. Looked up from germline, CDR1 is SGHAT and CDR2 is FQNNGV. V lost 5 bases and J lost 4; bases outside the gene matches: 15. CDR3 size: 18 residues. The CDR3 DNA reads TGTGCCAGCAGCCATATCGCTTGGGGGACAGGCAATAATGAAAAACTGTTTTTT. It encodes CASSHIAWGTGNNEKLFF.

J is TRBJ2-5 and V is TRBV5-1, with D perhaps TRBD2 (6 bases). CDR3 size: 16 residues. Per the germline V gene, CDR1 is SGHRS and CDR2 is YFSETQ. The V gene lost 7 bases and the J gene lost 0 bases, with 19 bases spanning the gap. The CDR3 region is CASRPGTLTYQETQYF. The CDR3 DNA sequence: TGCGCCAGCCGTCCCGGGACTCTCACGTACCAAGAGACCCAGTACTTC.

The CDR3 nucleotides are TGTGCCAGCAGCCAAACAGGGATTTATGGAAACACCATATATTTT. Protein product: CASSQTGIYGNTIYF. The chain combines TRBV14 with TRBJ1-3; D might be TRBD1 (6 bases). Per the germline V gene, CDR1 is SGHDN and CDR2 is FVKESK. This CDR3 spans 15 amino acids. Trimming took 2 bases from V and 3 from J, leaving 11 bases between them.

The chain is built from TRBV19 and TRBJ1-6, with D uncertain. CDR1 LNHDA and CDR2 SQIVND come from the germline V gene (reference sequence). The CDR3 loop spans 15 amino acids. Trimming removed 3 bases at V and 6 bases at J, with 12 bases between. The CDR3 here is CASSIPGSVNSPLHF. The CDR3 DNA reads as TGTGCCAGTAGTATTCCGGGATCCGTTAATTCACCCCTCCACTTT.

This clone was detected only once. V gene TRBV19 combines with J gene TRBJ2-2; 13 positions match TRBD2. Germline lookup yields CDR1 LNHDA and CDR2 SQIVND (reference sequence). The CDR3 is 17 residues long. The V gene end was trimmed by 3 bases and the J gene end by 7 bases; junction bases not matched to a gene: 8. CDR3 amino acids: CASSIERLAGGLGELFF. CDR3 DNA sequence: TGTGCCAGTAGTATTGAAAGACTAGCGGGAGGTCTCGGGGAGCTGTTTTTT.